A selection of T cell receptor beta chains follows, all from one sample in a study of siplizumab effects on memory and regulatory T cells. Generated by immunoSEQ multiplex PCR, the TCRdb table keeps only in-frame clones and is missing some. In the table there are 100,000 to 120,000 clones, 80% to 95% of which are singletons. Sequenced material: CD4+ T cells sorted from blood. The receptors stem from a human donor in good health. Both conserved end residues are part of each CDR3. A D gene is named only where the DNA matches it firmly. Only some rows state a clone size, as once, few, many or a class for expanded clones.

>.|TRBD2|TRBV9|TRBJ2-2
TGTGCCAGCTCTCAGGGACTAATTACCGGGGAGCTGTTTTTT
CASSQGLITGELFF
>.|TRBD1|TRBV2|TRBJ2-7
TGTGCCAGCAGTCGGACAGGGATGAGGGAGCAGTACTTC
CASSRTGMREQYF
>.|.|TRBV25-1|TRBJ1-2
TGTGCCAGCAGTGATCGGGCAGGGCTTAACTATGGCTACACCTTC
CASSDRAGLNYGYTF
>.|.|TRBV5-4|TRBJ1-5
TGTGCCAGCAGGAGAGAGGGGATAAATCAGCCCCAGCATTTT
CASRREGINQPQHF
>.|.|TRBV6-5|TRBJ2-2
TGTGCCATCCAGGAATCGGGCGCGGAGACCGGGGAGCTGTTTTTT
CAIQESGAETGELFF
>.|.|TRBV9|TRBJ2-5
TGTGCCAGCAGCGTAGGATCCGTTGACGGAGAGACCCAGTACTTC
CASSVGSVDGETQYF
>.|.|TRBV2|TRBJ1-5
TGTGCCAGCAATGTGGCCAGGACAGTTGATCAGCCCCAGCATTTT
CASNVARTVDQPQHF
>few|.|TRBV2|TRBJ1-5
TGTGCCAGCAGTGAGGTACAGGGTGATCAGCCCCAGCATTTT
CASSEVQGDQPQHF
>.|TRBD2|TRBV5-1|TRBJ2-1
TGCGCCAGCAGCGCGAGACTAGCGGGTGACAATGAGCAGTTCTTC
CASSARLAGDNEQFF
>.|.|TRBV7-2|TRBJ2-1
TGTGCCAGCAGCTTAGTGGCGGGTGCTAGCTCCTACAATGAGCAGTTCTTC
CASSLVAGASSYNEQFF
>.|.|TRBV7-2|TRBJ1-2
TGTGCCAGCAGCTTAGGATTAGGGTCGGAGGGCTACACCTTC
CASSLGLGSEGYTF
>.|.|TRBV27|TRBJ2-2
TGTGCCAGCAGTTCAGTTACAGGATACACCGGGGAGCTGTTTTTT
CASSSVTGYTGELFF
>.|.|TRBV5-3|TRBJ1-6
TGTGCCAGCAGCTTGGTCGGGGACATCGTATCCCTCCACTTT
CASSLVGDIVSLHF
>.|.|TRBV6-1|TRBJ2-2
TGTGCCAGCAGTGAATTTAGCCAGGCGGGCGGGGAGCTGTTTTTT
CASSEFSQAGGELFF
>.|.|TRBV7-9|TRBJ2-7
TGTGCCAGCAGCTTAGCGGGAGTCGACTACGAGCAGTACTTC
CASSLAGVDYEQYF
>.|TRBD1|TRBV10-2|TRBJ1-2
TGCGCCAGCAACGGACAGGGAGCTGACTATGGCTACACCTTC
CASNGQGADYGYTF